This T cell receptor (beta chain) was sequenced during a study of shared clonotypes between healthy human individuals. Study-level information: Samples came from a couple of female and a few male donors aged 18 to 49. Whole-study results and caveats: Generally, naive subsets (rather than memory subsets) showed larger estimated richness.

Sequencing was performed with immunoSEQ multiplex PCR; in TCRdb, only in-frame clones are kept and a portion is missing. Among some 87,000 clones listed, approximately 75% were seen once. Germline loops: CDR1 LNHNV, CDR2 YYDKDF (reference sequence). There are 18 residues in the CDR3. Unmatched junction bases numbered 7, after V lost 0 bases and J lost 0 bases. This clone was seen a handful of times. No antigen is known for it. Sequencing used memory CD8+ T cells sorted from blood. Subset: CD45RO+ cells pooled with CCR7-negative TemRA cells. The genes are TRBV15 and TRBJ1-5, with 8 bases lining up with TRBD1. The source of this sequence is a man aged 30-40 years in good health. Here the CDR3 DNA reads TGTGCCACCAGCAGAGATTTATGGGACAGGTCTAGCAATCAGCCCCAGCATTTT. This gives the protein CATSRDLWDRSSNQPQHF.